The 26 T cell receptor beta chains presented below share a single source sample, sequenced in a study of control samples from healthy donors and cancer patients. The repertoire was sequenced with immunoSEQ multiplex PCR; TCRdb's copy has only in-frame clones and lacks some. The data hold 150,000 to 200,000 clones, with 91% observed a single time. Sequencing was done on a sample of blood. These receptors came from a woman in her 30s in good health.

The chain employs TRBV13 and TRBJ2-7; TRBD1 matches 7 bases. The ends lost 2 bases at V and 3 bases at J; junction bases unmatched: 1. The CDR3 totals 13 residues. CDR1 and CDR2 (germline): PRHDT, FYEKMQ (reference sequence). The CDR3 DNA reads as TGTGCCAGCAGCTTAAGACAGGGCTACGAGCAGTACTTC. Amino acid sequence: CASSLRQGYEQYF.

The chain couples TRBV2 to TRBJ1-5, with D perhaps matching TRBD1 (6 bases). Trimming pared 6 bases from V and 4 bases from J, leaving 10 bases between. The V gene's germline CDR1 is SNHLY and CDR2 FYNNEI. The CDR3 is 13 residues long. CDR3 protein: CASSLTGNQPQHF. CDR3 coding DNA: TGTGCCAGCAGCCTGACAGGTAATCAGCCCCAGCATTTT.

The chain carries TRBV25-1 and TRBJ1-4; a possible D gene is TRBD1 (6 bases). In germline, CDR1 is MGHDK, CDR2 SYGVNS. Trimming pared 5 bases from V and 3 bases from J, leaving 10 bases between. The CDR3 length is 14 residues. The CDR3 nucleotides read TGTGCCAGCAGTACCCAGGGGTCTAATGAAAAACTGTTTTTT. This gives the protein CASSTQGSNEKLFF.

The V gene is TRBV5-4, the J gene TRBJ1-1; D call uncertain. Between the trimmed V and J ends, which lost 4 bases and 2 bases, there was a span of 9 bases. Germline CDR1 SGHNT, CDR2 YYREEE (reference sequence). The CDR3 is 13 amino acids. CDR3 sequence: CASSRERNTEAFF. DNA of the CDR3: TGTGCCAGCAGCAGAGAGAGAAACACTGAAGCTTTCTTT.

The genes are TRBV18 and TRBJ2-2; maybe TRBD1 (6 bases). In germline, CDR1 is KGHSH, CDR2 LQKENI. Trimming cost V 3 bases and J 1 base, with 9 bases left between them. The CDR3 totals 15 residues. The CDR3, as DNA: TGTGCCAGCTCACCTCGGACAGAGAACACCGGGGAGCTGTTTTTT. Translated, it gives CASSPRTENTGELFF. Complete variable domain (other parts from reference TRBV18 and TRBJ2-2): NAGVMQNPRHLVRRRGQEARLRCSPMKGHSHVYWYRQLPEEGLKFMVYLQKENIIDESGMPKERFSAEFPKEGPSILRIQQVVRGDSAAYFCASSPRTENTGELFFGEGSRLTVL.

The chain is built from TRBV6-6 and TRBJ2-3; D is ambiguous. The CDR3 is made up of 13 amino acids. V was trimmed by 4 bases and J by 6 bases, leaving 11 bases between them. Per germline, CDR1 MNHNY and CDR2 SVGAGI (reference sequence). CDR3 nucleotide sequence: TGTGCCAGCAGTTCGGTAAAGGGTGATACGCAGTATTTT. It encodes CASSSVKGDTQYF.

CDR3 sequence: CATSDLRDKSGYTF. The DNA for the CDR3 is TGTGCCACCAGTGATTTGAGGGACAAGAGTGGCTACACCTTC. The genes are TRBV24-1 and TRBJ1-2; maybe TRBD1 (6 bases). V was clipped by 0 bases and J by 7 bases, with 11 bases between them. The germline CDR1 and CDR2 sequences are KGHDR and SFDVKD. The CDR3 sequence is 14 residues long.

The rearrangement joins TRBV2 to TRBJ1-1, with 9 bases fitting TRBD1. This CDR3 is 14 amino acids long. Losses at the gene ends were 5 bases for V and 2 bases for J; bases not matched to a gene: 3. CDR1 and CDR2 (germline): SNHLY, FYNNEI. The CDR3 spells CASSWDRVNTEAFF. The CDR3 nucleotides are TGTGCCAGCAGTTGGGACAGGGTAAACACTGAAGCTTTCTTT.

The chain is built from TRBV9 and TRBJ2-3; TRBD2 matches at 10 bases. CDR3 length: 17 amino acids. Trimming removed 3 bases from V and 3 bases from J; junction bases left unmatched: 10. The germline gives CDR1 SGDLS, CDR2 YYNGEE. The CDR3 sequence is CASSAGTSEVGTDTQYF. The CDR3, as DNA: TGTGCCAGCAGCGCAGGGACTAGCGAAGTGGGGACAGATACGCAGTATTTT.

The rearrangement links TRBV3-1 (or the pseudogene TRBV3-2) to TRBJ2-1; D is tentatively TRBD1 or TRBD2 (5 bases each). The CDR3 runs 15 residues. V was shortened by 6 bases and J by 0 bases, with 12 bases between the two germline ends. Looked up from germline, CDR1 is LGHDT and CDR2 is YNNKEL (reference sequence). CDR3 nucleotide sequence: TGTGCCAGCAGTCCGGGACCCAGCTCCTACAATGAGCAGTTCTTC. Translated: CASSPGPSSYNEQFF.

This clone was detected only a few times. The chain couples TRBV7-2 to TRBJ1-3; D gene unclear. V dropped 2 bases and J dropped 8 bases, with 7 bases sitting between them. Germline values: CDR1 SGHTA, CDR2 FQGNSA. This CDR3 contains 12 residues. This CDR3 reads CASSLSGYTIYF. For the CDR3, the DNA is TGTGCCAGCAGCTTATCGGGGTACACCATATATTTT.

The rearrangement uses TRBV4-1 and TRBJ2-1; 8 nucleotides agree with TRBD2. This CDR3 has 12 residues. CDR1 MGHRA and CDR2 YSYEKL come from the germline V gene. Unmatched junction bases numbered 5, after V lost 1 base and J lost 15 bases. The CDR3 DNA sequence: TGCGCCAGCAGCCAAGCCGGGACTAGGGTGTTCTTC. Protein sequence: CASSQAGTRVFF.

The chain carries TRBV15 and TRBJ2-3, with 12 bases aligning to TRBD1. This CDR3 is 15 amino acids long. V gave up 4 bases and J gave up 4 bases; unmatched junction bases: 3. Germline lookup yields CDR1 LNHNV and CDR2 YYDKDF (reference sequence). CDR3 residues: CATSKGQGAADTQYF. CDR3 DNA: TGTGCCACCAGCAAGGGACAGGGGGCCGCAGATACGCAGTATTTT.

This clone was detected once. The V and J genes are TRBV6-1 and TRBJ2-2, with unresolved D. Trimming stripped 0 bases from V and 5 bases from J, with 7 bases between. This CDR3 spans 14 amino acids. CDR1 MNHNS and CDR2 SASEGT come from the germline V gene. DNA of the CDR3: TGTGCCAGCAGTGAAGCCGTCGAGACCGGGGAGCTGTTTTTT. Translating it yields CASSEAVETGELFF.

The rearrangement joins TRBV24-1 to TRBJ2-1; 10 bases line up with TRBD2. From germline, CDR1 is KGHDR and CDR2 SFDVKD. This CDR3 comprises 16 residues. V trimming: 0 bases; J trimming: 4 bases; junction bases outside the gene matches: 2. This chain's CDR3 is CATSDLSSGSYNEQFF. CDR3 DNA sequence: TGTGCCACCAGTGATTTGTCTAGCGGGAGTTACAATGAGCAGTTCTTC.

This chain links TRBV12-3 or TRBV12-4 with TRBJ2-7, with D unclear. This CDR3 contains 11 residues. Deletions cut 4 bases from V and 1 base from J, with 2 bases between. CDR3 coding DNA: TGTGCCAGCAGTTCTTCCTACGAGCAGTACTTC. Protein product: CASSSSYEQYF.

The genes are TRBV11-2 and TRBJ2-7; 8 bases fit TRBD1. The V and J ends lost 4 bases and 4 bases, in that order; junction bases with no gene match: 9. The length of the CDR3 is 15 residues. The germline V gene has CDR1 SGHAT and CDR2 FQNNGV. CDR3 in DNA: TGTGCCAGCAGCTCCCAAACCCGGGACAGGTACGAGCAGTACTTC. As protein: CASSSQTRDRYEQYF.

Concerning this clone itself: Its ends do not fully match the called genes, so a read error is possible. This sequence joins TRBV24-1 and TRBJ1-5; 10 bases agree with TRBD1. Germline-derived CDR1 and CDR2 are KGHDR and SFDVKD. CDR3 length equals 15 residues. This CDR3 is CATSDPGTGDQRQHF. The CDR3 DNA reads TGTGCCACCAGTGACCCCGGGACAGGGGATCAGCGCCAGCATTTT.

V is TRBV5-1 and J is TRBJ1-6, with D tentatively TRBD1 (5 bases). Trimming took off 0 bases at V and 8 bases at J, with 12 bases between the two ends. The CDR3 covers 15 residues. From germline, CDR1 is SGHRS and CDR2 YFSETQ. CDR3 region: CASSLVGAPDSPLHF. CDR3 DNA sequence: TGCGCCAGCAGCTTGGTAGGGGCGCCGGATTCACCCCTCCACTTT.

The rearrangement links TRBV7-9 to TRBJ1-1; D is perhaps TRBD1 (5 bases). Trimming removed 4 bases at V and 1 base at J, with 10 bases between. This CDR3 has 14 amino acids. CDR1 and CDR2 from the germline V gene are SEHNR and FQNEAQ (reference sequence). CDR3 protein: CASSWVGANTEAFF. CDR3 in DNA: TGTGCCAGCAGCTGGGTTGGGGCGAACACTGAAGCTTTCTTT.

V is TRBV7-2 and J is TRBJ2-1; 7 bases agree with TRBD1. The CDR3 length is 15 residues. From germline, CDR1 is SGHTA and CDR2 FQGNSA. Trimming removed 2 bases from V and 2 bases from J; junction bases left unmatched: 3. In DNA, the CDR3 is TGTGCCAGCAGCTTATTGGGGACAGCCTACAATGAGCAGTTCTTC. Translated: CASSLLGTAYNEQFF.

CDR3 residues: CASSPIDRGNTGELFF. The CDR3 DNA follows: TGTGCCAGCTCACCGATAGACAGGGGGAACACCGGGGAGCTGTTTTTT. This chain uses TRBV18 with TRBJ2-2; the match to TRBD1 covers 8 bases. The CDR3 loop spans 16 amino acids. J lost 1 base, V lost 3 bases, and 4 bases had no gene match. Germline V gives CDR1 KGHSH, CDR2 LQKENI.

This sequence joins TRBV7-3 and TRBJ2-2; either TRBD1 or TRBD2 may supply D (5 bases each). Trimming cost V 6 bases and J 0 bases, with 8 bases left between them. The CDR3 is made up of 14 amino acids. Germline-derived CDR1 and CDR2 are SGHTA and FQGTGA. The CDR3 loop is CASRSGPNTGELFF. CDR3 bases: TGTGCCAGCAGATCGGGACCGAACACCGGGGAGCTGTTTTTT.

The V and J genes are TRBV30 and TRBJ2-1; D gene unclear. V lost 2 bases and J 4 bases, leaving 9 bases between the germline ends. The CDR3 covers 13 residues. Germline loops: CDR1 GTSNPN, CDR2 SVGIG (reference sequence). This CDR3 is CAWSKASYNEQFF. CDR3 DNA sequence: TGTGCCTGGAGTAAAGCCTCGTACAATGAGCAGTTCTTC.

The J gene is TRBJ1-5, the V gene TRBV9; 7 bases are shared with TRBD1. Germline CDR1 is SGDLS and CDR2 is YYNGEE. There are 14 residues in the CDR3. V shed 1 base, J shed 4 bases, and the junction held 2 bases outside the gene matches. The CDR3 DNA is TGTGCCAGCAGCGTACAGGGGGGTAATCAGCCCCAGCATTTT. It encodes CASSVQGGNQPQHF.

J is TRBJ2-1 and V is TRBV5-1; a possible D gene is TRBD1 (5 bases). Germline CDR1 and CDR2: SGHRS and YFSETQ. CDR3 length: 12 amino acids. Trimming left V 4 bases short and J 10 bases short, with 12 bases between. Here the CDR3 reads CASSPRVGEQFF. The CDR3 coding sequence is TGCGCCAGCAGCCCCAGGGTGGGGGAGCAGTTCTTC. Together with reference TRBV5-1 and TRBJ2-1, the CDR3 gives the full variable domain: KAGVTQTPRYLIKTRGQQVTLSCSPISGHRSVSWYQQTPGQGLQFLFEYFSETQRNKGNFPGRFSGRQFSNSRSEMNVSTLELGDSALYLCASSPRVGEQFFGPGTRLTVL.